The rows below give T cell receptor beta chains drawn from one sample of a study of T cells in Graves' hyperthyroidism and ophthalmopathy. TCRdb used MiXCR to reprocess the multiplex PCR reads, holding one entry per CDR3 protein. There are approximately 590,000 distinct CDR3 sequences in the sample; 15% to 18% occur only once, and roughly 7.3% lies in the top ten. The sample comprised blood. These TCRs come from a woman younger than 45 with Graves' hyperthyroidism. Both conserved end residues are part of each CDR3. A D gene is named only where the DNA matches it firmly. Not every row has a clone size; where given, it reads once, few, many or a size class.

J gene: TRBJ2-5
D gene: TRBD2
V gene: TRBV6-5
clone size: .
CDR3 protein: CASSYLRTRGETQYF
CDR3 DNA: TGTGCCAGCAGTTACCTAAGGACTAGAGGAGAGACCCAGTACTTC

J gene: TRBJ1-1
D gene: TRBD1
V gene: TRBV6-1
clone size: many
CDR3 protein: CASSSGGGNTEAFF
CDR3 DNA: TGTGCCAGCAGTTCAGGGGGCGGAAACACTGAAGCTTTCTTT

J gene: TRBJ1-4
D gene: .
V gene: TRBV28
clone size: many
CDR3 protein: CASSLGRGPTNEKLFF
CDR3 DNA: TGTGCCAGCAGTTTGGGCCGAGGTCCAACTAATGAAAAACTGTTTTTT

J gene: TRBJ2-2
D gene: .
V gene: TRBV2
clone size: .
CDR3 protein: CARISESGELFF
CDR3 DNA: TGTGCCAGAATAAGCGAATCCGGGGAGCTGTTTTTT

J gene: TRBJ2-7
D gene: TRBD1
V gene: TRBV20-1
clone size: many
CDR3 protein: CSAHIPRGTYEQYF
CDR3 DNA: TGCAGTGCCCACATTCCCAGGGGGACCTACGAGCAGTACTTC

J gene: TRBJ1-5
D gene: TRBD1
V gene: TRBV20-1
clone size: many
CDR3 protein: CSASGQGANSNQPQHF
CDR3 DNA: TGCAGTGCTTCGGGACAGGGGGCGAATAGCAATCAGCCCCAGCATTTT

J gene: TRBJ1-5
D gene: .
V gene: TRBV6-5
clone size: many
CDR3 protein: CASSYSPGADIQPQHF
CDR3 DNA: TGTGCCAGCAGTTACTCCCCAGGGGCGGATATTCAGCCCCAGCATTTT

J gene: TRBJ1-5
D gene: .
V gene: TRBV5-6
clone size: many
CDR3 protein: CASSYGGRPQHF
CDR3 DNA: TGTGCCAGCAGCTACGGGGGTCGGCCCCAGCATTTT

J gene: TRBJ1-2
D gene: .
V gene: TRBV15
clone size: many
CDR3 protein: CATSRTGALVNYGYTF
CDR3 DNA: TGTGCCACCAGCAGAACCGGGGCCCTGGTTAACTATGGCTACACCTTC

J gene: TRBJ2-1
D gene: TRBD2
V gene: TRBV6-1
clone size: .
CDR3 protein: CASTFSSGAYNEQFF
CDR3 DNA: TGTGCCAGCACGTTTTCTAGCGGGGCCTACAATGAGCAGTTCTTC

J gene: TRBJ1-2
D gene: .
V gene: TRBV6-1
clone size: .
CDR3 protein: CASSDVPGRALGGYTF
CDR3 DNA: TGTGCCAGCAGTGATGTTCCAGGGAGGGCCCTAGGTGGCTACACCTTC

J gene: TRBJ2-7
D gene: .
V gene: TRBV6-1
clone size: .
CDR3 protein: CASSRSVYPSYEQYF
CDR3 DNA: TGTGCCAGCAGTCGCAGCGTCTATCCCTCCTACGAGCAGTACTTC

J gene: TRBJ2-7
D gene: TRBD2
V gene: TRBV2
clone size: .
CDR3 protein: CASSQARGGGQYF
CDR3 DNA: TGCGCCAGCAGCCAAGCCCGGGGGGGAGGGCAGTACTTC

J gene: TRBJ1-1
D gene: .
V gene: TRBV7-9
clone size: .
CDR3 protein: CASTADYRYGEAFF
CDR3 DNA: TGTGCCAGTACAGCCGACTATCGGTATGGGGAAGCTTTCTTT